Given below is one T cell receptor (beta chain) in context. This sample stems from a study of blood T cell repertoires in COVID-19. The table came from immunoSEQ multiplex PCR; TCRdb's copy has only in-frame clones and leaves some out. Of fewer than 300,000 clones in the sample, around 86% are singletons; the top ten hold around 16%. Sequenced: PBMCs or T cells enriched from blood (not recorded which). The TCR was taken from a man aged 18 to 35 who had recovered from COVID-19.

CDR3 in DNA: TGTGCCAGCAGCTCCCGCGCCAGTCTGGCGGGAGTAAACGAGCAGTACTTC. It encodes CASSSRASLAGVNEQYF. V usage is TRBV7-9 and J usage is TRBJ2-7, with 7 bases lining up with TRBD2. With 4 bases clipped from V and 5 bases from J, the junction kept 17 bases outside the gene matches. This CDR3 spans 17 amino acids. Germline CDR1 SEHNR, CDR2 FQNEAQ (reference sequence).